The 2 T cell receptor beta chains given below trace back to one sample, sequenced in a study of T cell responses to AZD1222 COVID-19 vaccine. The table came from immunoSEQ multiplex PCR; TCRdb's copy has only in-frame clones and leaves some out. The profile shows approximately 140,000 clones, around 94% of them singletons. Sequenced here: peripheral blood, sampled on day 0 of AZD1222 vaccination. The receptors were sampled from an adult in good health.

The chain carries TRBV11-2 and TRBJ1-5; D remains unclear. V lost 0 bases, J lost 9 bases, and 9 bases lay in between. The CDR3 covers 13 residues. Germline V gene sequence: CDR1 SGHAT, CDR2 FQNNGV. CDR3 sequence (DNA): TGTGCCAGCAGCTTAGAGAGCCTAGGGCCCCAGCATTTT. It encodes CASSLESLGPQHF. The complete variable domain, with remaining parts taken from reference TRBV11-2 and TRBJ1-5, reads EAGVAQSPRYKIIEKRQSVAFWCNPISGHATLYWYQQILGQGPKLLIQFQNNGVVDDSQLPKDRFSAERLKGVDSTLKIQPAKLEDSAVYLCASSLESLGPQHFGDGTRLSIL.

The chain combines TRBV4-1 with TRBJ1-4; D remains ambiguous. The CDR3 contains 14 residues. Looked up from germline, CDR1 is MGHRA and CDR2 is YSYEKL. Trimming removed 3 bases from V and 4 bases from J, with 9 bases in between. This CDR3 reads CASSHEALNEKLFF. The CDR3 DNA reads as TGCGCCAGCAGCCACGAGGCGCTTAATGAAAAACTGTTTTTT.